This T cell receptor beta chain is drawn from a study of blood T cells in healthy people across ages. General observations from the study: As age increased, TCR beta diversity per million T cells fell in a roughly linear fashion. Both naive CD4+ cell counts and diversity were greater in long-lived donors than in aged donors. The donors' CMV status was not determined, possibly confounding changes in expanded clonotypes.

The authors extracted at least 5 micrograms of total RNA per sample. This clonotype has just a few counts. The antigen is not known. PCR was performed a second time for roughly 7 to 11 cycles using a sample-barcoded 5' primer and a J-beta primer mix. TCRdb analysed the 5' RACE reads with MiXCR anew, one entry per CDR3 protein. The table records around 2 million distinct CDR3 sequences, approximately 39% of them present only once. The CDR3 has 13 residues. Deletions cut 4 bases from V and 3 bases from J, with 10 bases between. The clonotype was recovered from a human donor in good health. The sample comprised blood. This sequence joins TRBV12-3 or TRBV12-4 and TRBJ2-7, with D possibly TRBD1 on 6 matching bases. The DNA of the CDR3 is TGTGCCAGCAGTTCCGACAGGAACTACGAGCAGTACTTC. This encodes CASSSDRNYEQYF.